The 17 T cell receptor beta chains below all came from one sample that was sequenced in a study of CD8 T cells in ankylosing spondylitis. Whole-study results and caveats: A motif of 7 to 9 highly homologous TCR beta variants was seen as apparently characteristic of ankylosing spondylitis blood.

TCRdb reprocessed the 5' RACE reads via MiXCR and lists one record per CDR3 protein. The sample lists around 490,000 distinct CDR3 sequences; approximately 5% were seen once. These receptors have no identified antigens. Sequencing input: blood, either unsorted or a sorted T cell fraction (not recorded which). These receptors were taken from a male donor with ankylosing spondylitis.

This clonotype occurred many times. The chain carries TRBV28 and TRBJ2-1, with a possible D match to TRBD2 (5 bases). Between the trimmed V and J ends, which lost 0 bases and 1 base, there was a span of 7 bases. Germline-derived CDR1 and CDR2 are MDHEN and SYDVKM. This CDR3 spans 15 amino acids. The DNA of the CDR3 is TGTGCCAGCAGTTTATGGGGGAGTTCCTACAATGAGCAGTTCTTC. It yields the protein CASSLWGSSYNEQFF.

The chain is built from TRBV7-6 and TRBJ1-1; 7 nucleotides align to TRBD1. Germline V CDR1 and CDR2: SGHVS, FNYEAQ. The CDR3 has 14 amino acids. V gave up 0 bases and J gave up 9 bases; unmatched junction bases: 7. CDR3 coding DNA: TGTGCCAGCAGCTTAGCGGACAGGCCTTCTCAAGCTTTCTTT. It specifies CASSLADRPSQAFF. The full variable domain, with the rest looked up from reference TRBV7-6 and TRBJ1-1, is GAGVSQSPRYKVTKRGQDVALRCDPISGHVSLYWYRQALGQGPEFLTYFNYEAQQDKSGLPNDRFSAERPEGSISTLTIQRTEQRDSAMYRCASSLADRPSQAFFGQGTRLTVV.

Many counts were recorded for this clonotype. V and J are TRBV5-1 and TRBJ2-6, with D maybe TRBD1 (5 bases). CDR3 length equals 16 residues. The V gene's germline CDR1 is SGHRS and CDR2 YFSETQ. Between the trimmed V and J ends, which lost 5 bases and 2 bases, there was a span of 14 bases. Here the CDR3 DNA reads TGCGCCAGCAGGTCGTACCCAGGGACTGGGGCCAACGTCCTGACTTTC. Translation gives CASRSYPGTGANVLTF.

This clonotype was counted many times. This chain uses TRBV6-2 or TRBV6-3 with TRBJ1-1, with D perhaps TRBD1 (5 bases). CDR1 is MNHEY and CDR2 is SVGEGT in the germline V gene. CDR3 length equals 14 residues. Trimming pared 2 bases from V and 1 base from J, leaving 8 bases between. CDR3 nucleotides: TGTGCCAGCAGTTACGTGCAGGGGAACACTGAAGCTTTCTTT. Translation gives CASSYVQGNTEAFF.

This clonotype was picked up many times. This chain joins TRBV9 and TRBJ2-7; D gene uncertain. V gave up 0 bases and J gave up 2 bases, with 9 bases separating them. CDR1 is SGDLS, CDR2 YYNGEE, per germline. This CDR3 region has 14 residues. This CDR3 is CASSVAFVPYEQYF. The CDR3 DNA sequence: TGTGCCAGCAGCGTAGCTTTCGTTCCCTACGAGCAGTACTTC. Complete variable domain (other parts from reference TRBV9 and TRBJ2-7): DSGVTQTPKHLITATGQRVTLRCSPRSGDLSVYWYQQSLDQGLQFLIQYYNGEERAKGNILERFSAQQFPDLHSELNLSSLELGDSALYFCASSVAFVPYEQYFGPGTRLTVT.

The V call is TRBV12-5, the J call TRBJ2-2; D unresolved. Trimming stripped 5 bases from V and 6 bases from J, with 13 bases between. The CDR3 runs 14 residues. Per germline, CDR1 LGHNT and CDR2 FRNRAP. CDR3 bases: TGTGCTAGTGGTCTAGGACCTCTCGCCGGGGAGCTGTTTTTT. Residues: CASGLGPLAGELFF.

This clonotype occurred many times. The genes are TRBV5-1 and TRBJ2-3, with no clear D. Trimming took off 3 bases at V and 3 bases at J, with 14 bases between the two ends. The germline V gene has CDR1 SGHRS and CDR2 YFSETQ. The CDR3 has 15 amino acids. CDR3 amino acids: CASSSLLSITDTQYF. CDR3 DNA sequence: TGCGCCAGCAGCTCGTTACTATCAATAACAGATACGCAGTATTTT.

In this sample, this clonotype turned up many times. The rearrangement uses TRBV7-2 and TRBJ1-2; a weak D match, TRBD1 (6 bases). Germline CDR1 is SGHTA and CDR2 is FQGNSA. The CDR3 contains 13 residues. With 4 bases removed from V and 8 bases from J, the gap between germline ends came to 14 bases. The chain's CDR3 is CASSSRGFGGYTF. The CDR3 nucleotides read TGTGCCAGCAGCTCAAGGGGGTTCGGAGGCTACACCTTC.

This clonotype has at least ten counts. The rearrangement uses TRBV28 and TRBJ2-7, with D possibly matching TRBD2 (7 bases). This CDR3 is 13 amino acids long. Germline values: CDR1 MDHEN, CDR2 SYDVKM. V lost 7 bases and J lost 5, with 15 bases in between. The CDR3 DNA reads as TGTGCCAGCACCCGGCAAGGGGGGGACGAGCAGTACTTC. This sequence encodes CASTRQGGDEQYF.

The V and J genes are TRBV6-5 and TRBJ2-7; no definite D call. Germline CDR1 and CDR2: MNHEY and SVGAGI. Trimming cost V 4 bases and J 7 bases, with 11 bases left between them. This CDR3 is 12 amino acids long. This chain's CDR3 is CASSSTPLEQYF. The CDR3 DNA follows: TGTGCCAGCAGTTCCACACCCCTAGAGCAGTACTTC.

CDR3 loop: CASSLGDWGGAVNEQFF. CDR3 DNA: TGCGCCAGCAGCTTGGGGGACTGGGGGGGCGCGGTGAATGAGCAGTTCTTC. The chain carries TRBV5-1 and TRBJ2-1, with D tentatively TRBD2 (7 bases). CDR3 length: 17 amino acids. V was clipped by 0 bases and J by 7 bases, with 20 bases between them. Germline CDR1 and CDR2: SGHRS and YFSETQ.

In its sample, this clonotype was seen many times. The chain is built from TRBV5-1 and TRBJ2-7; 12 bases fit TRBD2. Per germline, CDR1 SGHRS and CDR2 YFSETQ. There are 17 residues in the CDR3. V was pared by 4 bases and J by 2 bases, with 10 bases of the junction left unmatched. The CDR3 DNA reads as TGCGCCAGCAGCCGACTGGAAACTAGCGGGAGGACCTACGAGCAGTACTTC. Amino acids: CASSRLETSGRTYEQYF.

This clonotype was recorded many times. This chain joins TRBV4-1 and TRBJ1-1; D is unresolved. The V and J ends lost 0 bases and 0 bases respectively, with 11 bases between them. Germline V CDR1 and CDR2: MGHRA, YSYEKL. CDR3 length: 16 residues. The CDR3 nucleotides are TGCGCCAGCAGCCAAGAAAGATTAGCTATGAACACTGAAGCTTTCTTT. Translated, it gives CASSQERLAMNTEAFF.

This clonotype occurred many times. The gene calls are TRBV5-1 and TRBJ2-5; TRBD1 matches 8 bases. The CDR3 has 13 amino acids. Germline lookup yields CDR1 SGHRS and CDR2 YFSETQ. V shed 1 base and J 5 bases; nucleotides not matched to a gene: 1. DNA of the CDR3: TGCGCCAGCAGCTTGCACAGGGGGGAGACCCAGTACTTC. This translates into CASSLHRGETQYF.

This clonotype was observed at least ten times. The chain carries TRBV20-1 and TRBJ2-7; D not resolved. The ends were cut back, 3 bases at V and 2 bases at J, with 11 bases in the middle. This CDR3 spans 13 amino acids. Germline loops: CDR1 DFQATT, CDR2 SNEGSKA (reference sequence). CDR3 loop: CSASNSMTYEQYF. CDR3 nucleotide sequence: TGCAGTGCTAGCAACAGCATGACCTACGAGCAGTACTTC.

This clonotype was seen ten or more times. This chain connects TRBV7-2 to TRBJ1-6; D gene ambiguous. The V end lost 1 base, the J end lost 10 bases, and 8 bases lay between the germline ends. The germline CDR1 and CDR2 sequences are SGHTA and FQGNSA. CDR3 length: 13 residues. In nucleotides, the CDR3 is TGTGCCAGCAGCTTAGAGGCTTTATCACCCCTCCACTTT. It is translated as CASSLEALSPLHF.

This clonotype was recorded at least ten times. The chain employs TRBV7-2 and TRBJ2-3; 11 bases are shared with TRBD2. V lost 4 bases to trimming and J lost 4 bases; unmatched junction nucleotides: 7. Germline CDR1 and CDR2: SGHTA and FQGNSA. The CDR3 sequence is 16 residues long. Written as DNA, the CDR3 is TGTGCCAGCAGCTCCCGGACTAGCGGGCGCTCAGATACGCAGTATTTT. It translates to CASSSRTSGRSDTQYF.